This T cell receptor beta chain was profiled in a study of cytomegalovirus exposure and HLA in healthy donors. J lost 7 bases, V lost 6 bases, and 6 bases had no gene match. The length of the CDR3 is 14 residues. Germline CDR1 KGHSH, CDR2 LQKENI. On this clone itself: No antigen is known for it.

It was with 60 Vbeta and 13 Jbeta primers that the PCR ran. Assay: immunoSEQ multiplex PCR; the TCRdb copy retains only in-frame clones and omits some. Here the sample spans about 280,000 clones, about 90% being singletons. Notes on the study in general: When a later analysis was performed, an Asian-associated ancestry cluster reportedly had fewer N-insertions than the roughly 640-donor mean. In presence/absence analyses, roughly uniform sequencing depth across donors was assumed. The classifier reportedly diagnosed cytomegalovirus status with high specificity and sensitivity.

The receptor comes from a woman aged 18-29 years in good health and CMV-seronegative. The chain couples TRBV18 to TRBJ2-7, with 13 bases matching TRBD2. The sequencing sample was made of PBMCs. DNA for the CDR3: TGTGCCAGCTCCCGGACTAGCGGGGGTGAGGAGCAGTACTTC. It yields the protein CASSRTSGGEEQYF.